This entry lists 8 T cell receptor beta chains sequenced from one sample in a study of naive and memory T cell subsets. Their antigens are not known. Whole-study findings and limits: A few larger clonotypes appeared in naive repertoires, especially CD8, possibly memory cells re-expressing CD45RA.

Both TRBC1 and TRBC2 were covered by a beta constant-region primer of two equimolar oligonucleotides. Ligated cDNA was amplified by four rounds of PCR with nested alpha and beta constant-region primers and SP2. In TCRdb, the UMI-ligation and nested PCR reads were re-called with MiXCR into one record per CDR3 protein. The table has more than 120,000 distinct CDR3 sequences, 15% to 25% seen once. The sample comprised naive CD8+ T cells from blood. The receptor source for this set is a human donor in good health.

Only a few counts were recorded for this clonotype. This chain connects TRBV12-3 or TRBV12-4 to TRBJ2-5; D perhaps matches TRBD1 (7 bases). Trimming left V 4 bases short and J 1 base short, with 13 bases between. The CDR3 loop spans 15 amino acids. CDR3 amino acids: CASSSRRDSQETQYF. The CDR3 DNA sequence: TGTGCCAGCAGTTCCCGGAGGGACAGCCAAGAGACCCAGTACTTC.

This clonotype was recorded a few times. The V and J genes are TRBV9 and TRBJ2-3; TRBD1 aligns across 8 bases. Trimming removed 0 bases from V and 6 bases from J; junction bases left unmatched: 3. The CDR3 totals 14 residues. The germline V gene encodes CDR1 SGDLS and CDR2 YYNGEE. The CDR3 is CASSVARGLDTQYF. The CDR3 DNA reads as TGTGCCAGCAGCGTAGCCAGGGGGCTGGATACGCAGTATTTT.

V is TRBV20-1 and J is TRBJ1-2, with D tentatively TRBD1 (6 bases). The germline V gene encodes CDR1 DFQATT and CDR2 SNEGSKA (reference sequence). The CDR3 runs to 14 residues. V lost 0 bases and J 5 bases, leaving 13 bases between the germline ends. CDR3 region: CSARDIIGQYGYTF. Here the CDR3 DNA reads TGCAGTGCTAGAGATATAATAGGACAGTATGGCTACACCTTC.

This clonotype has more than one count but fewer than ten. This chain links TRBV5-6 with TRBJ2-7; D not resolved. Germline V gene lookup returns CDR1 SGHDT and CDR2 YYEEEE. The CDR3 contains 15 residues. Trimming pared 4 bases from V and 7 bases from J, leaving 21 bases between. The CDR3 DNA sequence: TGTGCCAGCAGCCCGACCAGAGCCAGCGTACCTGAGCAGTACTTC. This encodes CASSPTRASVPEQYF.

This clonotype has a handful of counts. The chain uses TRBV27 and TRBJ2-3; no firm D call. The CDR3 length is 15 residues. Germline loops: CDR1 MNHEY, CDR2 SMNVEV (reference sequence). The V end lost 4 bases, the J end lost 0 bases, and 11 bases lay between the germline ends. The CDR3, as DNA: TGTGCCAGCAGTTGGCAACGGAGTAGCACAGATACGCAGTATTTT. This codes for CASSWQRSSTDTQYF.

This clonotype appeared a few times. This chain joins TRBV7-2 and TRBJ2-3, with 7 bases that match TRBD1. J gave up 3 bases and V 5 bases, and 11 bases lay outside the gene matches. CDR1 and CDR2 (germline): SGHTA, FQGNSA. The CDR3 covers 16 residues. The CDR3 DNA reads as TGTGCCAGCAGCCAGGCCGACAGGGTTTCAACAGATACGCAGTATTTT. This sequence encodes CASSQADRVSTDTQYF.

This clonotype showed up many times. V and J are TRBV27 and TRBJ1-1; D is uncertain. The CDR3 is made up of 13 amino acids. Trimming took off 2 bases at V and 2 bases at J, with 6 bases between the two ends. Germline values: CDR1 MNHEY, CDR2 SMNVEV (reference sequence). The CDR3 reads CASSLTVNTEAFF. CDR3 coding DNA: TGTGCCAGCAGTTTAACAGTCAACACTGAAGCTTTCTTT.

This clonotype showed up just a few times. The rearrangement uses TRBV28 and TRBJ2-7; D is unresolved. Trimming took 6 bases from V and 2 from J, leaving 8 bases between them. In germline, CDR1 is MDHEN, CDR2 SYDVKM. This CDR3 is 12 amino acids long. CDR3 DNA sequence: TGTGCCAGCAGAGTTCCGACCTACGAGCAGTACTTC. Its protein product is CASRVPTYEQYF.